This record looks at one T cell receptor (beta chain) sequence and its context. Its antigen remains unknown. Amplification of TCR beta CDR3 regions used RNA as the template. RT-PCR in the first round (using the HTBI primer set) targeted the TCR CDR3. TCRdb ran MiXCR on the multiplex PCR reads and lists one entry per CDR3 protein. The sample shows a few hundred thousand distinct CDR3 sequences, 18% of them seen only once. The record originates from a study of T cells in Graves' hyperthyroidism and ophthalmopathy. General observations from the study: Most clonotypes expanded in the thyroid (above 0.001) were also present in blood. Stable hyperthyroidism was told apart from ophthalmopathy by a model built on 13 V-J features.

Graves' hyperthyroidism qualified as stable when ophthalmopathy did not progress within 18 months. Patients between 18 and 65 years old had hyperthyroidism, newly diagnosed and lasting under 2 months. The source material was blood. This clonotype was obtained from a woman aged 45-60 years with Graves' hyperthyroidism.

The CDR3 DNA reads TGCGCCACCGCCGAGACAGGGGGGAATCAGCCCCAGCATTTT. Translation gives CATAETGGNQPQHF. The V and J genes are TRBV10-2 and TRBJ1-5; 9 bases match TRBD1. V lost 10 bases and J lost 4; bases outside the gene matches: 8. Germline CDR1 and CDR2: WSHSY and SAAADI. The CDR3 is made up of 14 amino acids.